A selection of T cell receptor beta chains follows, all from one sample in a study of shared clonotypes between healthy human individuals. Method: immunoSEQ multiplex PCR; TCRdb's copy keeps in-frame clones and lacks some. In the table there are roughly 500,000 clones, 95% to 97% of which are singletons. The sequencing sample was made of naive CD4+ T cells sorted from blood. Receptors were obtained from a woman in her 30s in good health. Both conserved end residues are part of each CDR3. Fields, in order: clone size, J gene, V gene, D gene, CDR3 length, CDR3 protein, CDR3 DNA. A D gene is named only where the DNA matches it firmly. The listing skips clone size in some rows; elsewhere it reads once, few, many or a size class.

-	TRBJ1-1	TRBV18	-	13	CASSPPANTEAFF	TGTGCCAGCTCCCCGCCGGCAAACACTGAAGCTTTCTTT
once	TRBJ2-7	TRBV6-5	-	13	CASNEPGSYEQYF	TGTGCCAGCAATGAACCGGGCTCCTACGAGCAGTACTTC
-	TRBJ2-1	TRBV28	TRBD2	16	CASSLGGLAGDNEQFF	TGTGCCAGCAGTTTAGGCGGACTAGCGGGTGACAATGAGCAGTTCTTC
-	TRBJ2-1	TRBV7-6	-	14	CASSFGSSYNEQFF	TGTGCCAGCAGCTTCGGTAGCTCCTACAATGAGCAGTTCTTC
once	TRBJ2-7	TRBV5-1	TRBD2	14	CASSSSGSSYEQYF	TGCGCCAGCAGCTCTAGCGGTAGCTCCTACGAGCAGTACTTC
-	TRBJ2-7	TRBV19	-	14	CASSITRDVYEQYF	TGTGCCAGTAGTATTACCAGGGATGTCTACGAGCAGTACTTC
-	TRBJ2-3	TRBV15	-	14	CATSRDTLTDTQYF	TGTGCCACCAGCAGAGACACACTCACAGATACGCAGTATTTT
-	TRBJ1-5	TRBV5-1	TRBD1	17	CASSLGPQTGNYQPQHF	TGCGCCAGCAGCTTGGGTCCCCAGACAGGGAATTATCAGCCCCAGCATTTT
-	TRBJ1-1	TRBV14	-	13	CASSQFGHTEAFF	TGTGCCAGCAGCCAATTCGGGCACACTGAAGCTTTCTTT
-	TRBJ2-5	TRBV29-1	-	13	CSALGQWAGTQYF	TGCAGCGCCCTCGGCCAGTGGGCAGGGACCCAGTACTTC
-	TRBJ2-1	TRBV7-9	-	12	CASSWVDNEQFF	TGTGCCAGCAGCTGGGTGGACAATGAGCAGTTCTTC
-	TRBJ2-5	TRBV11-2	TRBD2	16	CASSFGTSGAQETQYF	TGTGCCAGCAGCTTTGGGACTAGCGGGGCCCAAGAGACCCAGTACTTC
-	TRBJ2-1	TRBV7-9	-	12	CASSRLVSEQFF	TGTGCCAGCAGCCGACTAGTCAGCGAGCAGTTCTTC
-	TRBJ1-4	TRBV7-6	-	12	CASSQLGGLLFF	TGTGCCAGCAGCCAACTGGGCGGACTTCTGTTTTTT
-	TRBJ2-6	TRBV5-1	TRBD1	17	CASSLGRQGILANVLTF	TGCGCCAGCAGCTTGGGGCGACAGGGTATACTAGCCAACGTCCTGACTTTC
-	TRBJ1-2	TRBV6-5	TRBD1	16	CASSYLGGQDNYGYTF	TGTGCCAGCAGTTACTTGGGGGGACAGGATAACTATGGCTACACCTTC
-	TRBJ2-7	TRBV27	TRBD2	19	CASSLYASGRDGVSYEQYF	TGTGCCAGCAGTTTATATGCTAGCGGGAGGGATGGGGTCTCCTACGAGCAGTACTTC
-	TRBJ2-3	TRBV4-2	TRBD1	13	CASRRTGQGTQYF	TGTGCCAGCCGCAGGACAGGCCAGGGTACGCAGTATTTT
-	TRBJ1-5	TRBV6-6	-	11	CASSSRGPQHF	TGTGCCAGCAGTTCCCGGGGGCCCCAGCATTTT
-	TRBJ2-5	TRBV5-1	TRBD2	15	CASSGRPGGQETQYF	TGCGCCAGCAGTGGTAGGCCGGGGGGTCAAGAGACCCAGTACTTC
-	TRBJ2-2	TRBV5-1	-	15	CASRMMGYEGGELFF	TGCGCCAGTCGCATGATGGGGTACGAGGGCGGGGAGCTGTTTTTT
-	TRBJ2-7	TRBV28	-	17	CASTNFHPRTTTYEQYF	TGTGCCAGCACTAACTTCCACCCCCGGACAACCACCTACGAGCAGTACTTC
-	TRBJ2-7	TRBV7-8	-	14	CASSSPTRRNEQYF	TGTGCCAGCAGCTCCCCGACTAGACGAAACGAGCAGTACTTC
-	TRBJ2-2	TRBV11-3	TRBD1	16	CASSSQTGGNTGELFF	TGTGCCAGCAGCTCCCAGACAGGGGGCAACACCGGGGAGCTGTTTTTT
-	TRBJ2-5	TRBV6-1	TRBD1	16	CASSEGGGRYQETQYF	TGTGCCAGCAGTGAAGGAGGGGGCCGGTACCAAGAGACCCAGTACTTC
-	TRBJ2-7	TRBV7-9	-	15	CASSLSPDRSYEQYF	TGTGCCAGCAGCTTATCTCCGGATCGCTCCTACGAGCAGTACTTC
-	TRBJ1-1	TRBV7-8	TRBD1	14	CASSKIDRGTEAFF	TGTGCCAGCAGCAAAATTGACAGGGGCACTGAAGCTTTCTTT
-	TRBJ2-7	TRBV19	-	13	CASSEGPGYEQYF	TGTGCCAGTAGTGAGGGGCCGGGCTACGAGCAGTACTTC
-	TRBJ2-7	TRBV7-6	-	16	CASSLGTYQGSYEQYF	TGTGCCAGCAGCTTAGGGACTTACCAGGGCTCCTACGAGCAGTACTTC
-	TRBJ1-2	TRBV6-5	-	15	CASSYSKAGSYGYTF	TGTGCCAGCAGTTACTCGAAGGCGGGTAGCTATGGCTACACCTTC
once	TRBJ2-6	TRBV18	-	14	CASSRDSGANVLTF	TGTGCCAGCTCACGGGATTCTGGGGCCAACGTCCTGACTTTC
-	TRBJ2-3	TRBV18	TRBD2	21	CASSPPVRGKESLAGFDTQYF	TGTGCCAGCTCACCTCCCGTGCGGGGGAAAGAGTCCCTAGCGGGATTTGATACGCAGTATTTT
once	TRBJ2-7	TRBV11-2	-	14	CASSARDTSYEQYF	TGTGCCAGCAGCGCCCGGGACACGTCCTACGAGCAGTACTTC
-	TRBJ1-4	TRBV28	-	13	CASSLPHNEKLFF	TGTGCCAGCAGTTTACCCCATAATGAAAAACTGTTTTTT
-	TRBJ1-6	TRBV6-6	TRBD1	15	CASTYGDRDNSPLHF	TGTGCCAGCACCTACGGGGACAGGGATAATTCACCCCTCCACTTT
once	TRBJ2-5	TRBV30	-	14	CAWRNQGLGETQYF	TGTGCCTGGAGAAATCAGGGTCTTGGGGAGACCCAGTACTTC
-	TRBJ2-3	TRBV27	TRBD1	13	CASAGTGVDTQYF	TGTGCCAGCGCCGGGACAGGCGTGGATACGCAGTATTTT
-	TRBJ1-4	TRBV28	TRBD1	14	CASSSTGTNEKLFF	TGTGCCAGCAGTTCGACAGGGACTAATGAAAAACTGTTTTTT
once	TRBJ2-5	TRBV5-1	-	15	CASSLAKGSGETQYF	TGCGCCAGCAGCTTGGCCAAGGGGAGTGGAGAGACCCAGTACTTC
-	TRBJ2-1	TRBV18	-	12	CASSRTGNEQFF	TGTGCCAGCTCACGCACAGGGAATGAGCAGTTCTTC
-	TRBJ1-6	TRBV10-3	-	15	CAISESGGYNSPLHF	TGTGCCATCAGTGAGTCCGGGGGCTATAATTCACCCCTCCACTTT
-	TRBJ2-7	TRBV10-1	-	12	CASSDPTGRMNF	TGCGCCAGCAGTGACCCGACAGGGAGGATGAACTTC